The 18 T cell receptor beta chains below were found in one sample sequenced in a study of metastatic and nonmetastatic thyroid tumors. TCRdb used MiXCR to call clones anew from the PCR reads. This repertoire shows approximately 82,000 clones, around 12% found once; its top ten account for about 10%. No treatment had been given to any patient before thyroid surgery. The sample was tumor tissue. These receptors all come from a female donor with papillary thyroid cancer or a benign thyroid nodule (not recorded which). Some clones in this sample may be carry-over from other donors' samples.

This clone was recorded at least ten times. The CDR3 sequence: CSARVPTRASGSRETQYF. CDR3 nucleotides: TGCAGTGCTAGAGTTCCGACTAGGGCTAGCGGGAGTAGGGAGACCCAGTACTTC. This chain joins TRBV20-1 and TRBJ2-5, with 10 positions matching TRBD2. Germline assignment: CDR1 DFQATT and CDR2 SNEGSKA (reference sequence). The ends lost 1 base at V and 5 bases at J; junction bases unmatched: 16. The CDR3 is made up of 18 amino acids.

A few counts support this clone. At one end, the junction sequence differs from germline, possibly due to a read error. CDR3: CASSMEETKYF. DNA for the CDR3: TGTGCCAGTAGTATGGAAGAGACCAAGTACTTC. The V and J genes are TRBV19 and TRBJ2-5; D gene unclear. This CDR3 spans 11 amino acids. Per germline, CDR1 LNHDA and CDR2 SQIVND (reference sequence).

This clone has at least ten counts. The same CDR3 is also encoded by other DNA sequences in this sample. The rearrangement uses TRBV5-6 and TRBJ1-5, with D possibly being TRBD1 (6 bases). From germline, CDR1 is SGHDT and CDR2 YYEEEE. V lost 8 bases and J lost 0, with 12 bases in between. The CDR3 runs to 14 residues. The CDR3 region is CARPGAYSNQPQHF. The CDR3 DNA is TGTGCCAGACCAGGGGCCTATAGCAATCAGCCCCAGCATTTT.

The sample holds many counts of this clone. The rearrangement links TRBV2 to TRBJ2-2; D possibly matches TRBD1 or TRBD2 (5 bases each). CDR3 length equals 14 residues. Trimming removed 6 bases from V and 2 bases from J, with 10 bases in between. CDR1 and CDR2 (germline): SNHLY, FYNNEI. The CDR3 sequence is CASRRGANTGELFF. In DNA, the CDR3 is TGTGCCAGCAGGCGAGGGGCTAACACCGGGGAGCTGTTTTTT.

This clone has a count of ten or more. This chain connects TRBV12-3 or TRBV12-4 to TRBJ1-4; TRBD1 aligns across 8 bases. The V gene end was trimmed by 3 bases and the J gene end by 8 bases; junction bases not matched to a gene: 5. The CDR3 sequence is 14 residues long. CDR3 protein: CASSFETGEEKLFF. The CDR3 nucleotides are TGTGCCAGCAGTTTCGAGACAGGGGAGGAAAAACTGTTTTTT.

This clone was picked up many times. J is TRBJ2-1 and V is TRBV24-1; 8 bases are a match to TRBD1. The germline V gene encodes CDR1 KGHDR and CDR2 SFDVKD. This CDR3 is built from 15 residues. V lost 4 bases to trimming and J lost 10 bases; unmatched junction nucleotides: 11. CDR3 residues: CATSENPDRAWEQFF. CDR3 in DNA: TGTGCCACCAGTGAAAACCCGGACAGGGCATGGGAGCAGTTCTTC.

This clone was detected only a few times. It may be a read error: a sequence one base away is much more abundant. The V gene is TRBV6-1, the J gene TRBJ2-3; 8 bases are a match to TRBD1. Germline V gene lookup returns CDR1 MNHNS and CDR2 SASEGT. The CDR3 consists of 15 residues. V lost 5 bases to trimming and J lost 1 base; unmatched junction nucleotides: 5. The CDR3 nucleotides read TGTGCCAGCAGTCCACGACAGGGGTGCACAGATACGCAGTATTTT. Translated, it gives CASSPRQGCTDTQYF.

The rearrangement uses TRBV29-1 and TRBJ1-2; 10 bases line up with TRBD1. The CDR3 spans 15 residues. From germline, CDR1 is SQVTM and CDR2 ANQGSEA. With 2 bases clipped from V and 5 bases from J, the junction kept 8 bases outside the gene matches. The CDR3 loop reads CSVEYPGQGTYGYTF. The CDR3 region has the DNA TGCAGCGTTGAATACCCGGGACAGGGGACTTATGGCTACACCTTC.

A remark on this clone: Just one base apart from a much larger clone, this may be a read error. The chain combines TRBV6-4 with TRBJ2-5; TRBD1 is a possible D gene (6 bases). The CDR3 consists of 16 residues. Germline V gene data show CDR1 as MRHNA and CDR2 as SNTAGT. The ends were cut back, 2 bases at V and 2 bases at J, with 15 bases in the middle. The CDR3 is CASSDTGYRPQETQYF. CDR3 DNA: TGTGCCAGCAGTGACACAGGGTACAGGCCTCAAGAGACCCAGTACTTC.

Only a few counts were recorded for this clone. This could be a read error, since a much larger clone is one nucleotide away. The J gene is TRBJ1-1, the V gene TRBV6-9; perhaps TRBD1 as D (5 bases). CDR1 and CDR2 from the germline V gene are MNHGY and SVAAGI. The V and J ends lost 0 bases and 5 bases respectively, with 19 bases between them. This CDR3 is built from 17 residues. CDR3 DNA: TGTGCCAGCAGTTATTCAGGGGCGGGCTGGGCCGGTACTGAAGCTTTCTTT. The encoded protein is CASSYSGAGWAGTEAFF.

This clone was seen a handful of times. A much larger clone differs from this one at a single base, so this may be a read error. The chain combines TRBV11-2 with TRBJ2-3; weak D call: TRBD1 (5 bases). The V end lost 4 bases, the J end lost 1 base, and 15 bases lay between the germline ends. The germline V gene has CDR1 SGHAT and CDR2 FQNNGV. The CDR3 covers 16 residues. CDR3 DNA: TGTGCCAGCAGCTCCCGAATCGCCAGGGGCACAGATACGCAGTATTTT. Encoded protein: CASSSRIARGTDTQYF.

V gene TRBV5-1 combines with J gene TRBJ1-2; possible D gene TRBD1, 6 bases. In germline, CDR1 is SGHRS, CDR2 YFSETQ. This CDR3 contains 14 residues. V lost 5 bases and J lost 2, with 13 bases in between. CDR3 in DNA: TGCGCCAGCAGTCCCGGTACAGGGAACTATGGCTACACCTTC. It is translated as CASSPGTGNYGYTF.

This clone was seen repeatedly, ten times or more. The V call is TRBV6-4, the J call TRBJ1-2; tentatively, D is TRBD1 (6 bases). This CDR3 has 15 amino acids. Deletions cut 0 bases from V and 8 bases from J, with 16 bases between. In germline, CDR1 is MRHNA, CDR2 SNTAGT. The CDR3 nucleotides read TGTGCCAGCAGTGACTCGGGGACAACCCTAAGCGGCTACACCTTC. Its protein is CASSDSGTTLSGYTF.

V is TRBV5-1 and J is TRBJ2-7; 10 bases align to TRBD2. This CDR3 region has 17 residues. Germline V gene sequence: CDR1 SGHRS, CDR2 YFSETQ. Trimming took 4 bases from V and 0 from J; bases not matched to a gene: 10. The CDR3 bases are TGCGCCAGCAGCAGGACTAGCGGTATTTCCAGCTCCTACGAGCAGTACTTC. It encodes CASSRTSGISSSYEQYF.

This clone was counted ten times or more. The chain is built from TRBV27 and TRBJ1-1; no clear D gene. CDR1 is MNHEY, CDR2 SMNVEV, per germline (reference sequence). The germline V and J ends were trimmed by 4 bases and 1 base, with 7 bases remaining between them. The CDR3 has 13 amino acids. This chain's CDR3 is CASSSWENTEAFF. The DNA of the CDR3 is TGTGCCAGCAGTTCTTGGGAGAACACTGAAGCTTTCTTT.

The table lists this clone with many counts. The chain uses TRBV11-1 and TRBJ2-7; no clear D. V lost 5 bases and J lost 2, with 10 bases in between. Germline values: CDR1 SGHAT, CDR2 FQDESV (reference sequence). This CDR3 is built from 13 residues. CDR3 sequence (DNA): TGTGCCAGCAGCCAGGTGGGTCCCTACGAGCAGTACTTC. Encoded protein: CASSQVGPYEQYF.

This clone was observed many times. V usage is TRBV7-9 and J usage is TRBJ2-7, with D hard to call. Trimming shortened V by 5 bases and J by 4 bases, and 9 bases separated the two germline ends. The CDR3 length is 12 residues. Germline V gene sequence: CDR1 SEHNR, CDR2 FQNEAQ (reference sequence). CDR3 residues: CASSTSTYEQYF. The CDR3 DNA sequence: TGTGCCAGCAGCACATCGACGTACGAGCAGTACTTC.

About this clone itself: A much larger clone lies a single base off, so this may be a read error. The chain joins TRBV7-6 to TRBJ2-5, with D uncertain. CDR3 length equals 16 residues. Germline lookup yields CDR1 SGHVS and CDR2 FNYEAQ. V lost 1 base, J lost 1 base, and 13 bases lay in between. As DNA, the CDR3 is TGTGCCAGCAGCTTAGTCCAAATGGCCGCCCAAGAGACCCAGTACTTC. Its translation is CASSLVQMAAQETQYF.